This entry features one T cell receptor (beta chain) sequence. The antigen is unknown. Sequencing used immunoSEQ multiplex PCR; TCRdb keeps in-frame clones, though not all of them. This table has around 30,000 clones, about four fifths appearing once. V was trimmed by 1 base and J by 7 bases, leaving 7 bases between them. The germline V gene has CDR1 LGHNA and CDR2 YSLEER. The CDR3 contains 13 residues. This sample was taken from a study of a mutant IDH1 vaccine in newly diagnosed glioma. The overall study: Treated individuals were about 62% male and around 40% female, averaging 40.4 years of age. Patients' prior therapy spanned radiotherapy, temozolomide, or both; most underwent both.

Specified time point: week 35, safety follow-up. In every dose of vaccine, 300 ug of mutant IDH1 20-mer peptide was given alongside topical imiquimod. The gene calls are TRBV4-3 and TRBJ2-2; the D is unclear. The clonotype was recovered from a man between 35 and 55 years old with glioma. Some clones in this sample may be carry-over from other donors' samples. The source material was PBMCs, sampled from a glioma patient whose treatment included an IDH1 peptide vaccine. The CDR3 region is CASSQVVSGELFF. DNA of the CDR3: TGCGCCAGCAGCCAAGTCGTCAGCGGGGAGCTGTTTTTT.